This T cell receptor (beta chain) was found in a study of cytomegalovirus exposure and HLA in healthy donors. Study-wide results and limits: There were three CMV-associated chains whose specificity for CMV antigens was confirmed in vitro. While the bulk of TCR sequences proved rare, some public TCRs turned up in many donors.

An approximately 130-subject validation cohort, separate from the approximately 720-subject first cohort, supplied the donors. Sequenced by immunoSEQ multiplex PCR; TCRdb stores in-frame clones only, minus some. In the table there are 100,000 or so clones, roughly 85% of which are singletons. J gave up 7 bases and V 1 base, and 4 bases lay outside the gene matches. CDR3 length equals 14 residues. Germline V gives CDR1 SEHNR, CDR2 FQNEAQ (reference sequence). With regard to this clone: Its specificity is not known.

The sequenced sample consisted of PBMCs. This receptor was obtained from a woman between 25 and 40 years old in good health and CMV-seronegative. The V call is TRBV7-9, the J call TRBJ2-1; 7 bases are a match to TRBD2. The CDR3 DNA follows: TGTGCCAGCAGCTTAGTGGCGGGGGTTAATGAGCAGTTCTTC. It encodes CASSLVAGVNEQFF. The full variable domain, its missing parts supplied by reference TRBV7-9 and TRBJ2-1, is DTGVSQNPRHKITKRGQNVTFRCDPISEHNRLYWYRQTLGQGPEFLTYFQNEAQLEKSRLLSDRFSAERPKGSFSTLEIQRTEQGDSAMYLCASSLVAGVNEQFFGPGTRLTVL.